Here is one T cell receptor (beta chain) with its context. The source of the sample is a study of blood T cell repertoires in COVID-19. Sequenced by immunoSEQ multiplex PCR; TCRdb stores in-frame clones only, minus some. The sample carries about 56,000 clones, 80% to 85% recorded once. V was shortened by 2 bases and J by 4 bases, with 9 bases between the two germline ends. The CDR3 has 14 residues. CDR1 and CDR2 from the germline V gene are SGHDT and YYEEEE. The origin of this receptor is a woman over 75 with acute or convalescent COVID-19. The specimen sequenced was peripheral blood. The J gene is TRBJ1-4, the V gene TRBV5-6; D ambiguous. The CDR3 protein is CASSFYSFNEKLFF. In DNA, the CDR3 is TGTGCCAGCAGCTTCTACAGTTTTAATGAAAAACTGTTTTTT.